This T cell receptor (beta chain) was profiled in a study of T cell repertoires in cytomegalovirus infection. Germline values: CDR1 DFQATT, CDR2 SNEGSKA (reference sequence). The CDR3 loop spans 14 amino acids. With 5 bases clipped from V and 6 bases from J, the junction kept 7 bases outside the gene matches. General study points: Clonotype analysis showed dominance of the ex vivo response by HLA-C-restricted CMV-specific TCR beta clonotypes.

TCRdb reanalysed the reads using MiXCR and keeps one entry per CDR3 protein. Of roughly 920,000 distinct CDR3 sequences in the sample, around 31% were seen once. Regarding this clonotype: Its antigen remains unidentified.

The sequencing here drew on cultured CD8+ T cells from PBMCs, taken from culture after CMV antigen stimulation. The sequence derives from a human donor in good health (CMV status not recorded). Some clones in this sample may be carry-over from other donors' samples. The chain couples TRBV20-1 to TRBJ1-5; 10 nucleotides align to TRBD1. CDR3 in DNA: TGCAGTGCTCCCGGGACAGGGGTGTTTCAGCCCCAGCATTTT. Translation gives CSAPGTGVFQPQHF.